Listed here are 9 T cell receptor beta chains from one sample, sequenced in a study of cytotoxic CD8 clonotypes in ibrutinib-treated CLL. Sequenced by immunoSEQ multiplex PCR; TCRdb stores in-frame clones only, minus some. The data contain roughly 14,000 clones, approximately 70% of them seen just once; the ten biggest clones take up 5.4%. The input for sequencing was PBMCs, taken before ibrutinib treatment. The source is a human donor with chronic lymphocytic leukemia.

The chain joins TRBV5-4 to TRBJ2-3; 10 bases map to TRBD1. Looked up from germline, CDR1 is SGHNT and CDR2 is YYREEE (reference sequence). This CDR3 comprises 16 residues. V lost 4 bases, J lost 6 bases, and 11 bases stayed unmatched. The CDR3, as DNA: TGTGCCAGCAGCCCGACAGGGGGCGCGGGTAGCGATACGCAGTATTTT. Amino acid sequence: CASSPTGGAGSDTQYF. The entire variable domain, with the rest obtained from reference TRBV5-4 and TRBJ2-3, is as follows: ETGVTQSPTHLIKTRGQQVTLRCSSQSGHNTVSWYQQALGQGPQFIFQYYREEENGRGNFPPRFSGLQFPNYSSELNVNALELDDSALYLCASSPTGGAGSDTQYFGPGTRLTVL.

The chain is built from TRBV6-5 and TRBJ2-6, with D perhaps matching TRBD1 (6 bases). The CDR3 sequence is 14 residues long. Between the trimmed V and J ends, which lost 8 bases and 2 bases, there was a span of 10 bases. CDR1 is MNHEY, CDR2 SVGAGI, per germline. In nucleotides, the CDR3 is TGTGCCAGCCACCAGGGGACTGGGGCCAACGTCCTGACTTTC. It codes for CASHQGTGANVLTF.

V gene TRBV5-1 combines with J gene TRBJ1-2; maybe TRBD1 (6 bases). V was trimmed by 0 bases and J by 8 bases, leaving 11 bases between them. Germline V gene sequence: CDR1 SGHRS, CDR2 YFSETQ. This CDR3 has 13 amino acids. The CDR3 here is CASSLGAGAGYTF. DNA of the CDR3: TGCGCCAGCAGCTTGGGTGCAGGGGCCGGCTACACCTTC. Full variable domain (rest looked up from reference TRBV5-1 and TRBJ1-2): KAGVTQTPRYLIKTRGQQVTLSCSPISGHRSVSWYQQTPGQGLQFLFEYFSETQRNKGNFPGRFSGRQFSNSRSEMNVSTLELGDSALYLCASSLGAGAGYTFGSGTRLTVV.

The chain carries TRBV4-2 and TRBJ1-4; 7 bases are a match to TRBD1. The junction had 9 bases not matched to a gene; V was cut back by 4 bases and J by 7 bases. Germline V gene data show CDR1 as LGHNA and CDR2 as YNFKEQ. This CDR3 contains 15 residues. The CDR3 reads CASSPTGTVGEKLFF. The CDR3 DNA reads TGTGCCAGCAGCCCTACCGGGACAGTGGGTGAAAAACTGTTTTTT.

In this sample, this clone turned up once. A junction end diverges from the germline sequence, so it may reflect a read error. The gene calls are TRBV20-1 and TRBJ2-3, with TRBD2 identical over 7 bases. Germline CDR1 DFQATT, CDR2 SNEGSKA (reference sequence). The CDR3 contains 11 residues. For the CDR3, the DNA is TGCAGTGCCCGCGCGGGGGTCCCGGTATTTTTT. It specifies CSARAGVPVFF.

The rearrangement joins TRBV5-6 to TRBJ2-3; tentatively, D is TRBD1 or TRBD2 (6 bases each). The length of the CDR3 is 14 residues. Germline CDR1 SGHDT, CDR2 YYEEEE. The V end lost 2 bases, the J end lost 3 bases, and 10 bases lay between the germline ends. The CDR3 loop reads CASSFGGPTDTQYF. CDR3 nucleotide sequence: TGTGCCAGCAGCTTCGGGGGCCCGACAGATACGCAGTATTTT.

The J gene is TRBJ1-3, the V gene TRBV7-9; D is unclear. Looked up from germline, CDR1 is SEHNR and CDR2 is FQNEAQ (reference sequence). V gave up 3 bases and J gave up 0 bases, with 9 bases separating them. The CDR3 runs 15 residues. The DNA of the CDR3 is TGTGCCAGCAGCTTCCCAGGCCCCTCTGGAAACACCATATATTTT. It specifies CASSFPGPSGNTIYF.

The chain recombines TRBV6-5 with TRBJ2-5; 10 bases agree with TRBD1. The CDR3 contains 11 residues. The ends lost 8 bases at V and 10 bases at J; junction bases unmatched: 4. Germline V gene sequence: CDR1 MNHEY, CDR2 SVGAGI. The CDR3 is CASRTGGSQYF. CDR3 DNA sequence: TGTGCCAGCCGGACAGGGGGGAGCCAGTACTTC.

J is TRBJ2-2 and V is TRBV19; D ambiguous. Between the trimmed V and J ends, which lost 7 bases and 6 bases, there was a span of 21 bases. This CDR3 is 16 amino acids long. Germline V gives CDR1 LNHDA, CDR2 SQIVND (reference sequence). The chain's CDR3 is CASKVGLGRRAGELFF. The CDR3 DNA reads as TGTGCCAGTAAGGTGGGCTTGGGCAGAAGGGCCGGGGAGCTGTTTTTT.